Sequencing of this TCR beta chain was carried out in a study of blood T cell repertoires in COVID-19. Study-wide context: Material from acute and convalescent COVID-19 was sourced from the United States, Italy and Spain.

The assay was immunoSEQ multiplex PCR, and TCRdb's table has in-frame clones only and misses some. The data contain a few hundred thousand clones, approximately 79% of them singletons. This receptor was identified in a young man with acute COVID-19. Specimen: PBMCs or T cells enriched from blood (not recorded which).

CDR3 sequence: CASSLGAGYNSPLHF. The CDR3 DNA reads as TGTGCCAGCTCCCTTGGAGCCGGATATAATTCACCCCTCCACTTT. The chain uses TRBV18 and TRBJ1-6; D is unresolved. Germline values: CDR1 KGHSH, CDR2 LQKENI. The CDR3 spans 15 residues. V dropped 6 bases and J dropped 4 bases, with 13 bases sitting between them.